This T cell receptor beta chain derives from a study of cytomegalovirus exposure and HLA in healthy donors. The study's findings and limits: Prediction of most subjects' HLA-A and HLA-B alleles by TCR beta sequences was reportedly accurate. Indistinguishable V segments, including TRBV6-2 and TRBV6-3, were excluded.

PCR amplification relied on 60 Vbeta primers (plus 13 Jbeta primers). Per the original methods: Among the unique TCR beta chains that a later analysis counted, 75 million to 85 million in all, 9.5 million to 12 million were shared. Clones were read by immunoSEQ multiplex PCR, and TCRdb kept only the in-frame ones, dropping some. That table furnishes V, J and clone size, whereas the DNA furnished D and trimming. The data contain approximately 170,000 clones, roughly 67% of them singletons. This clone was observed at least ten times. Its target is not known. Germline CDR1 SGHTA, CDR2 FQGNSA. This CDR3 is 15 amino acids long. Trimming took off 6 bases at V and 3 bases at J, with 18 bases between the two ends.

The V and J genes are TRBV7-2 and TRBJ2-7; D gene ambiguous. The sequenced sample consisted of PBMCs. The receptor's source is a woman under 30 in good health and CMV-seropositive. The DNA for the CDR3 is TGTGCCAGCAGTTTGACTGACGCGAGTAACTACGAGCAGTACTTC. It encodes CASSLTDASNYEQYF.